This T cell receptor (beta chain) was sequenced in a study of neurological immune-mediated disorders. Study-level findings and limits: The study found the most TCR clonal expansion in HTLV-1-associated myelopathy and the least in multiple sclerosis, below healthy controls.

TCRdb ran MiXCR on the 5' RACE reads and lists one entry per CDR3 protein. The sample has around 94,000 distinct CDR3 sequences; 3.5% to 4% are singletons. Many counts were recorded for this clonotype. Its cognate antigen is unknown. The CDR3 is made up of 20 amino acids. Germline V gene sequence: CDR1 MDHEN, CDR2 SYDVKM. V lost 5 bases, J lost 1 base, and 19 bases stayed unmatched. Sample: PBMCs. This receptor was obtained from a woman under 30 with multiple sclerosis. The chain couples TRBV28 to TRBJ2-4, with TRBD2 identical over 8 bases. CDR3 sequence reads: CASSLPRGLDGRAAKNIQYF. CDR3 nucleotide sequence: TGTGCCAGCAGTCTTCCGCGGGGTTTGGACGGGAGGGCGGCCAAAAACATTCAGTACTTC.